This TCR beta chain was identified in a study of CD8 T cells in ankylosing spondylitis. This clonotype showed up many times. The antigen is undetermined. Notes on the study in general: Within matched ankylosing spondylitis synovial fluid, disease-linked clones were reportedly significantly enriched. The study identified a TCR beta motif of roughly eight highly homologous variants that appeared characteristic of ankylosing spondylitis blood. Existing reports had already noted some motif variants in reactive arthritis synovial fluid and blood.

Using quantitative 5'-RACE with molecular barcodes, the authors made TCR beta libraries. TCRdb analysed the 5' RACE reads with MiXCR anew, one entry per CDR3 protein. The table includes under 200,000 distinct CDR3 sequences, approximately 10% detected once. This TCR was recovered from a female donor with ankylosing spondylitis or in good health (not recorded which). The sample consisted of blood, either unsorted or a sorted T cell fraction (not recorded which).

This chain's CDR3 is CASSLARLGATGFF. The CDR3 DNA sequence: TGTGCCAGCAGTTTAGCGCGACTAGGAGCTACTGGGTTCTTC. V and J are TRBV12-3 or TRBV12-4 and TRBJ2-1; the D gene is possibly TRBD2 (6 bases). Trimming removed 0 bases at V and 15 bases at J, with 18 bases between. The CDR3 covers 14 residues.